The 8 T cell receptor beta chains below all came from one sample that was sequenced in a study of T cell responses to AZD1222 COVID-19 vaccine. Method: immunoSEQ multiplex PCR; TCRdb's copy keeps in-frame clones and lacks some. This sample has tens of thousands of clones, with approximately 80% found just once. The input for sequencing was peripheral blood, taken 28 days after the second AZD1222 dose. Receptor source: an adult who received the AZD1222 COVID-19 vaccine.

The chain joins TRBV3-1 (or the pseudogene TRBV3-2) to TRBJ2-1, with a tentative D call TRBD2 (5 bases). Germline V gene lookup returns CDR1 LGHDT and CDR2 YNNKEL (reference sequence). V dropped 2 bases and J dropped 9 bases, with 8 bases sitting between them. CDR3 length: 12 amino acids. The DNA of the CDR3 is TGTGCCAGCAGCCAACCCAGCGGTGAGCAGTTCTTC. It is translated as CASSQPSGEQFF.

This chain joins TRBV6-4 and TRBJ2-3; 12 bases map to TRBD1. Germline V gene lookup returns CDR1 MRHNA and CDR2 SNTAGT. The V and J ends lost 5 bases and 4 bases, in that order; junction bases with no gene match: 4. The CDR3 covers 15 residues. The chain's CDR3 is CASSSGQGAPDTQYF. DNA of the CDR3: TGTGCCAGCAGTTCGGGACAGGGGGCCCCAGATACGCAGTATTTT.

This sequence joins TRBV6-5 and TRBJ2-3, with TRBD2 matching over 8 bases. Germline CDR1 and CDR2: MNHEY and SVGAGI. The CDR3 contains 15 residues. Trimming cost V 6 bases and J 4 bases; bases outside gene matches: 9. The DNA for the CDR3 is TGTGCCAGCAGGGACTTCGCGGGGGGACCAGATACGCAGTATTTT. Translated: CASRDFAGGPDTQYF.

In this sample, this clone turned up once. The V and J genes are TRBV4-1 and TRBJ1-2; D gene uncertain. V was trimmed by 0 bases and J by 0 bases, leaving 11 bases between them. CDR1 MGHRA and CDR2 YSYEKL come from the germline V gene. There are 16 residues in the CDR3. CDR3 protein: CASSQDLDGSNYGYTF. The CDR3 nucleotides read TGCGCCAGCAGCCAAGATCTCGATGGGTCTAACTATGGCTACACCTTC.

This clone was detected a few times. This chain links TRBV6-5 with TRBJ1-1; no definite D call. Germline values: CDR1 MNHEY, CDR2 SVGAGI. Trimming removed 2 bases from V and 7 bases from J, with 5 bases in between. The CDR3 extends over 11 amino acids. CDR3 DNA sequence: TGTGCCAGCAGTTACATGGGTGAAGCTTTCTTT. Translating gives CASSYMGEAFF.

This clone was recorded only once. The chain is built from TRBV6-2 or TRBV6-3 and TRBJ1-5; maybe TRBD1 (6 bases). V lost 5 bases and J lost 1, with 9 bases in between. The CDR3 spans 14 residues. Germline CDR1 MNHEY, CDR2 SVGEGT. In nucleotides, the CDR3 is TGTGCCAGCAGTGGGGACAACAGCAATCAGCCCCAGCATTTT. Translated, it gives CASSGDNSNQPQHF.

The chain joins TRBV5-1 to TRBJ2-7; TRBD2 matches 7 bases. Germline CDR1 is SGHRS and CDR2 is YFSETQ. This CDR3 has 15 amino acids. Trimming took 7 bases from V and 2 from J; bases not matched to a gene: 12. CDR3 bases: TGCGCCAGCCGAGCGGACCTAGCGGTAACCTACGAGCAGTACTTC. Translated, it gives CASRADLAVTYEQYF.

The CDR3 loop is CAISGPPGTGSGGNTEAFF. The CDR3 region has the DNA TGTGCCATCAGCGGACCCCCCGGGACAGGGTCCGGTGGGAACACTGAAGCTTTCTTT. This chain links TRBV10-3 with TRBJ1-1, with 9 nucleotides matching TRBD1. Unmatched junction bases numbered 18, after V lost 6 bases and J lost 1 base. Per germline, CDR1 ENHRY and CDR2 SYGVKD. This CDR3 region has 19 residues.